This T cell receptor beta chain was captured in a study of CD8 T cells in ankylosing spondylitis. Whole-study results and caveats: A motif of 7 to 9 highly homologous TCR beta variants was seen as apparently characteristic of ankylosing spondylitis blood. Both synovial fluid and blood in reactive arthritis had previously been reported to carry some motif variants. Disease-linked clones reportedly showed significant enrichment in matched ankylosing spondylitis synovial fluid.

MiXCR, run by TCRdb on the 5' RACE reads, gives a single entry per CDR3 protein. The sample lists about 540,000 distinct CDR3 sequences, over 9.5% occurring once. V lost 1 base and J lost 6; bases outside the gene matches: 2. Germline loops: CDR1 LGHDT, CDR2 YNNKEL (reference sequence). The CDR3 runs 15 residues. A note on this clonotype: Its specificity is not known.

Sequencing used blood, either unsorted or a sorted T cell fraction (not recorded which). V is TRBV3-1 and J is TRBJ2-2, with 10 positions matching TRBD2. The TCR originated in a male donor with ankylosing spondylitis. The CDR3 region is CASSQGLAGAGELFF. The CDR3 DNA follows: TGTGCCAGCAGCCAAGGGCTAGCGGGAGCCGGGGAGCTGTTTTTT.